A single sample gave rise to the 8 T cell receptor beta chains below, sequenced in a study of cytomegalovirus exposure and HLA in healthy donors. PCR employed 60 Vbeta and 13 Jbeta primers. Clones were sequenced by immunoSEQ multiplex PCR, and TCRdb holds only the in-frame ones, with some missing. The sample contains about 160,000 clones, about 80% of which appear only once. The sequenced sample consisted of PBMCs. The receptor set was obtained from a young man in good health and CMV-seropositive.

The V gene is TRBV7-9, the J gene TRBJ2-7; weak D call: TRBD2 (5 bases). The germline gives CDR1 SEHNR, CDR2 FQNEAQ (reference sequence). The CDR3 consists of 14 residues. Trimming took off 5 bases at V and 2 bases at J, with 13 bases between the two ends. The CDR3 region has the DNA TGTGCCAGCAGCCCCCCCGGGAAAGCCTACGAGCAGTACTTC. Its protein product is CASSPPGKAYEQYF.

This clone occurred a few times. This chain links TRBV6-4 with TRBJ1-6, with D hard to call. V gave up 0 bases and J gave up 7 bases, with 4 bases separating them. Per germline, CDR1 MRHNA and CDR2 SNTAGT. The CDR3 has 13 residues. The CDR3 here is CASSDSRNSPLHF. The CDR3 DNA reads as TGTGCCAGCAGTGACTCGAGGAATTCACCCCTCCACTTT.

CDR3 protein: CASSERGSNSPLHF. DNA for the CDR3: TGCGCCAGCAGTGAACGGGGAAGCAATTCACCCCTCCACTTT. The chain carries TRBV10-2 and TRBJ1-6; D unresolved. CDR1 and CDR2 from the germline V gene are WSHSY and SAAADI. Between the trimmed V and J ends, which lost 3 bases and 7 bases, there was a span of 10 bases. The CDR3 extends over 14 amino acids.

The chain couples TRBV5-4 to TRBJ1-2; 9 nucleotides align to TRBD1. V was pared by 4 bases and J by 7 bases, with 11 bases of the junction left unmatched. The CDR3 extends over 15 amino acids. From germline, CDR1 is SGHNT and CDR2 YYREEE (reference sequence). CDR3 sequence (DNA): TGTGCCAGCAGCCCGGGACAGGGAATAAGCGCTGGCTACACCTTC. It codes for CASSPGQGISAGYTF. The complete variable domain, with remaining parts taken from reference TRBV5-4 and TRBJ1-2, reads ETGVTQSPTHLIKTRGQQVTLRCSSQSGHNTVSWYQQALGQGPQFIFQYYREEENGRGNFPPRFSGLQFPNYSSELNVNALELDDSALYLCASSPGQGISAGYTFGSGTRLTVV.

V and J are TRBV19 and TRBJ2-3, with 7 bases matching TRBD2. The CDR3 runs to 14 residues. The germline gives CDR1 LNHDA, CDR2 SQIVND (reference sequence). V was pared by 3 bases and J by 1 base, with 1 base of the junction left unmatched. CDR3 DNA sequence: TGTGCCAGTAGTATTCGGGGGGGCACAGATACGCAGTATTTT. This translates into CASSIRGGTDTQYF.

The chain uses TRBV7-3 and TRBJ1-1; a weak D match, TRBD1 (6 bases). Trimming stripped 0 bases from V and 5 bases from J, with 25 bases between. The CDR3 sequence is 19 residues long. Germline V gene data show CDR1 as SGHTA and CDR2 as FQGTGA. CDR3 DNA: TGTGCCAGCAGCTTAACTAGGGGGGCGGGGGCGGCCGGGAGTACTGAAGCTTTCTTT. Amino acids: CASSLTRGAGAAGSTEAFF. The variable domain in full, with the rest retrieved from reference TRBV7-3 and TRBJ1-1, is GAGVSQTPSNKVTEKGKYVELRCDPISGHTALYWYRQSLGQGPEFLIYFQGTGAADDSGLPNDRFFAVRPEGSVSTLKIQRTERGDSAVYLCASSLTRGAGAAGSTEAFFGQGTRLTVV.

The chain is built from TRBV5-4 and TRBJ1-1, with D perhaps TRBD1 (5 bases). The V end was cut by 2 bases, the J end by 1 base, with 9 bases between. CDR3 length equals 14 residues. CDR1 and CDR2 from the germline V gene are SGHNT and YYREEE (reference sequence). The chain's CDR3 is CASSLGAENTEAFF. The CDR3 DNA is TGTGCCAGCAGCTTAGGGGCGGAGAACACTGAAGCTTTCTTT.

The genes are TRBV14 and TRBJ2-5; 12 bases are shared with TRBD2. The CDR3 extends over 17 amino acids. Trimming cost V 1 base and J 2 bases; bases outside gene matches: 5. Germline V gives CDR1 SGHDN, CDR2 FVKESK. The CDR3 here is CASSQGKTSGGQETQYF. CDR3 DNA: TGTGCCAGCAGCCAAGGAAAGACTAGCGGGGGTCAAGAGACCCAGTACTTC.